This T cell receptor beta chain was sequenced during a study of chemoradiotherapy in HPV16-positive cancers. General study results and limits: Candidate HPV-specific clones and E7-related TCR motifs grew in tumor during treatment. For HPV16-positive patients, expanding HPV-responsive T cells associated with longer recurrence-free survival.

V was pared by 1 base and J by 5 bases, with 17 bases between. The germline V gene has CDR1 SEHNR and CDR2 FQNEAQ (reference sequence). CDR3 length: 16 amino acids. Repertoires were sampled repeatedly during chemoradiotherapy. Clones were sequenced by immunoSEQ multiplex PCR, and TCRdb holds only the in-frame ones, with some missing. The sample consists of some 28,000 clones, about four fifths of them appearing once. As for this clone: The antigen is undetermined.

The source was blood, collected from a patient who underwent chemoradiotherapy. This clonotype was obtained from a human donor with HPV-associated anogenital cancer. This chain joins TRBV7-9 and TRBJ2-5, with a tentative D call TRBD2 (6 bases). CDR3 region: CASSLVLGGAGETQYF. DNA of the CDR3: TGTGCCAGCAGCTTAGTCCTAGGCGGGGCTGGGGAGACCCAGTACTTC.